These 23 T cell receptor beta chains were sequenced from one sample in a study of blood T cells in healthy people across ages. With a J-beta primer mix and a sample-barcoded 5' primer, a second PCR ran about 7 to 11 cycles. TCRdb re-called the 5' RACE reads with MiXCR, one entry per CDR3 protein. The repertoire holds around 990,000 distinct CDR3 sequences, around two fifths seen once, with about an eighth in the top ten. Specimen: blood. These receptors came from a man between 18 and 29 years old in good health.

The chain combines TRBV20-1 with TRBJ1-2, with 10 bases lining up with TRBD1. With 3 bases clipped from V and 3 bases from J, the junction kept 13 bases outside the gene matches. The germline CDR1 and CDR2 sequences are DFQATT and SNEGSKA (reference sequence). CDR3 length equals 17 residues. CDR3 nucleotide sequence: TGCAGTGCTAGTACGTCTGGTGGACAGGGGGTAGACTATGGCTACACCTTC. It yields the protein CSASTSGGQGVDYGYTF.

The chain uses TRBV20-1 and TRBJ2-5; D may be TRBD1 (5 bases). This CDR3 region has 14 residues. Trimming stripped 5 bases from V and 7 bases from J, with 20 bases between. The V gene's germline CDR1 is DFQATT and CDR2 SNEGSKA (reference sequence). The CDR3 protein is CSARRTQGTGTQYF. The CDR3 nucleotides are TGCAGTGCTCGAAGGACCCAGGGAACGGGGACCCAGTACTTC.

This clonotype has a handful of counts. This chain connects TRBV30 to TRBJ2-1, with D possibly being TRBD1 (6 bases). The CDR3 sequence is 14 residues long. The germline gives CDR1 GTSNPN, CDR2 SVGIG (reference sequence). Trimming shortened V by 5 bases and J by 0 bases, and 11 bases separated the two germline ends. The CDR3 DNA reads TGTGCCTGGGGGGACACGAGCTCCTACAATGAGCAGTTCTTC. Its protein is CAWGDTSSYNEQFF.

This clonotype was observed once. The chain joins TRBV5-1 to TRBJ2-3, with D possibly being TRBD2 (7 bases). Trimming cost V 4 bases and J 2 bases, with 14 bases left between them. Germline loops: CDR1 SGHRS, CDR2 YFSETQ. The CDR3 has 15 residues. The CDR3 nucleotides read TGCGCCAGCAGCCCCTGGGCGGGGGCCACAGATACGCAGTATTTT. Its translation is CASSPWAGATDTQYF.

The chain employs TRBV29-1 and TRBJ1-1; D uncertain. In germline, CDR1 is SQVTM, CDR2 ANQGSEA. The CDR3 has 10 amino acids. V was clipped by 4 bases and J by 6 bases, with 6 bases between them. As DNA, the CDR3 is TGCAGCGTTGTTGACCCTGAAGCTTTCTTT. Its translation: CSVVDPEAFF.

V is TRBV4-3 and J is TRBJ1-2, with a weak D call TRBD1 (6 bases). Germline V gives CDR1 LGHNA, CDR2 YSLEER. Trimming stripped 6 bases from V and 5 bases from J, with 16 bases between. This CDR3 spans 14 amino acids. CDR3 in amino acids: CASSRLGQSYGYTF. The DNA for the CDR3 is TGCGCCAGCAGTCGCCTAGGACAGTCATATGGCTACACCTTC.

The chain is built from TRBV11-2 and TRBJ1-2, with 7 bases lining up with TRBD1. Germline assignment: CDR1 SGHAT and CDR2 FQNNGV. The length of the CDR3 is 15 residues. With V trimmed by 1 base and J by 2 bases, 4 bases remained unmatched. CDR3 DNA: TGTGCCAGCAGCTTAGCGCCGGGACAGAACTATGGCTACACCTTC. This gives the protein CASSLAPGQNYGYTF.

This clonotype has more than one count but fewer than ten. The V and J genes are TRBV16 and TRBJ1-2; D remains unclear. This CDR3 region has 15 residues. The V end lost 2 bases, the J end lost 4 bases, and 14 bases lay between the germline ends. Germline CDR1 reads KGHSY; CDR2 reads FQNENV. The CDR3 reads CASSQIGSGRYGYTF. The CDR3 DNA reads TGTGCCAGCAGCCAAATCGGCTCTGGCCGCTATGGCTACACCTTC.

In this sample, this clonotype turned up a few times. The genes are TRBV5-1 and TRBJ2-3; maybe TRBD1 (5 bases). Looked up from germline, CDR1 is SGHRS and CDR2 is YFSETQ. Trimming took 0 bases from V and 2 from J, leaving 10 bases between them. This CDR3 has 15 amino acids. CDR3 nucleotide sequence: TGCGCCAGCAGCTTGGAACAGGCCCACACAGATACGCAGTATTTT. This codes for CASSLEQAHTDTQYF.

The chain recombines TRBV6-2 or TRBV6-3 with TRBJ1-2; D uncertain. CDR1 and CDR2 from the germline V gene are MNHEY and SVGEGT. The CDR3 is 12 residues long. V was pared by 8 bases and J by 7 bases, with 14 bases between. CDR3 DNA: TGTGCCAGCTTTTCAGTCTTCGGTGGCTACACCTTC. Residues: CASFSVFGGYTF.

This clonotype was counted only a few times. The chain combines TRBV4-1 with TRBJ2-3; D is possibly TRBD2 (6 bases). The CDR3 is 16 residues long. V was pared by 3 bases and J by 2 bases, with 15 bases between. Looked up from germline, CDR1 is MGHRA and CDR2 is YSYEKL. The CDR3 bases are TGCGCCAGCAGCCAGCGGGGCGAAGGGTCCACAGATACGCAGTATTTT. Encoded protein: CASSQRGEGSTDTQYF.

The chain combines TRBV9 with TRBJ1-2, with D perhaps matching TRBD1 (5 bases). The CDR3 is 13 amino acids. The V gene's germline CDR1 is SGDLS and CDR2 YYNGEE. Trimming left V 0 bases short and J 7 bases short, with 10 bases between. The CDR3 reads CASSVERGVGYTF. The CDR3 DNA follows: TGTGCCAGCAGCGTAGAACGAGGGGTTGGCTACACCTTC.

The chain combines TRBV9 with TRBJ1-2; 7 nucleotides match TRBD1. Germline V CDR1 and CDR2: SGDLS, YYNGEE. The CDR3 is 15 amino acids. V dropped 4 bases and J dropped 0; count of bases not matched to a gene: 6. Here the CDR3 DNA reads TGTGCCAGCAGCACCAACAGGGGTGCTAACTATGGCTACACCTTC. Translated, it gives CASSTNRGANYGYTF.

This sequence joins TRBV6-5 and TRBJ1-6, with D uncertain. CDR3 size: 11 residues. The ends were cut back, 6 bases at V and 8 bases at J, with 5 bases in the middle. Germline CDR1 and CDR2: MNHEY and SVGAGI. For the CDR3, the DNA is TGTGCCAGCAGGGGAGATTCACCCCTCCACTTT. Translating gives CASRGDSPLHF.

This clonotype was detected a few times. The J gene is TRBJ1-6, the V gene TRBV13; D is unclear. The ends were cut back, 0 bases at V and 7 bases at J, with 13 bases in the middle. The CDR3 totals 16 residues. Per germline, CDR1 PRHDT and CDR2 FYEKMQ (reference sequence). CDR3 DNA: TGTGCCAGCAGCTTAGGCCTTGGCGCTGGGAATTCACCCCTCCACTTT. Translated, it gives CASSLGLGAGNSPLHF.

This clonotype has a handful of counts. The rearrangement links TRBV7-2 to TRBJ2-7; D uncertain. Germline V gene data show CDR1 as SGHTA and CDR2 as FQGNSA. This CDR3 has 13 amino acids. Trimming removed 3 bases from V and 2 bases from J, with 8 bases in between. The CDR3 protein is CASSLSVAYEQYF. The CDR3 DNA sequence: TGTGCCAGCAGCTTGTCTGTGGCCTACGAGCAGTACTTC.

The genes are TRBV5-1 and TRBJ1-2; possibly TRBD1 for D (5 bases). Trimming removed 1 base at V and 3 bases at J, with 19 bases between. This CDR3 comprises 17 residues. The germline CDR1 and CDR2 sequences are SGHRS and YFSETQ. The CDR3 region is CASSLRGQTSPDYGYTF. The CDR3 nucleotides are TGCGCCAGCAGCTTGCGGGGCCAAACTTCACCGGACTATGGCTACACCTTC. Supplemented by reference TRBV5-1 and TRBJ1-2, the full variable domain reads KAGVTQTPRYLIKTRGQQVTLSCSPISGHRSVSWYQQTPGQGLQFLFEYFSETQRNKGNFPGRFSGRQFSNSRSEMNVSTLELGDSALYLCASSLRGQTSPDYGYTFGSGTRLTVV.

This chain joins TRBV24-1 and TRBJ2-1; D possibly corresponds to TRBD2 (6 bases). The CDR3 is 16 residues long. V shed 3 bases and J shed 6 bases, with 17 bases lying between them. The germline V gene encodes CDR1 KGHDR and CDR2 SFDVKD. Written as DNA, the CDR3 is TGTGCCACCAGTGATCGGGACTCGAGGCGGGGCAATGAGCAGTTCTTC. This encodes CATSDRDSRRGNEQFF.

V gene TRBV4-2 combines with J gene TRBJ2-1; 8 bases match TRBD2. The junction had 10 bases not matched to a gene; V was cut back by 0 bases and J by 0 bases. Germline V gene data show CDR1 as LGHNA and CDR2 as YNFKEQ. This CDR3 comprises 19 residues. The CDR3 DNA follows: TGTGCCAGCAGCCAAGACCCCAGCGGGGGTCCCAGCTCCTACAATGAGCAGTTCTTC. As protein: CASSQDPSGGPSSYNEQFF.

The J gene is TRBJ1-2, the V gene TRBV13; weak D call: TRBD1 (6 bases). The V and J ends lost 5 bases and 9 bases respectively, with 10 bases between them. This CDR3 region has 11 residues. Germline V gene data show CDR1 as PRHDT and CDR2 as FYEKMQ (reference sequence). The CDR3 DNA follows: TGTGCCAGCAGCACAGGACAGAGCTACACCTTC. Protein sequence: CASSTGQSYTF.

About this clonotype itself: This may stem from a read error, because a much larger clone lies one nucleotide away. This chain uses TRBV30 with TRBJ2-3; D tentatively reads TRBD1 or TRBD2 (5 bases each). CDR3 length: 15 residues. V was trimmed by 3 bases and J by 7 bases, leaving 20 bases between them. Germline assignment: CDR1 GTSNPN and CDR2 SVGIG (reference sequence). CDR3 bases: TGTGCCTGGAGCTTAAGGATAGGGACCATCTATACGCAGTATTTT. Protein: CAWSLRIGTIYTQYF.

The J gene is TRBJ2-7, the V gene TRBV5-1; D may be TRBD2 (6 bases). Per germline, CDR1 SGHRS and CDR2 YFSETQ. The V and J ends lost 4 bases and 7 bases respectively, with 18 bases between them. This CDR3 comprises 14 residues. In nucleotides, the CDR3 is TGCGCCAGCAGCCGTGGAGGGTGGGGGAATGAGCAGTACTTC. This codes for CASSRGGWGNEQYF.

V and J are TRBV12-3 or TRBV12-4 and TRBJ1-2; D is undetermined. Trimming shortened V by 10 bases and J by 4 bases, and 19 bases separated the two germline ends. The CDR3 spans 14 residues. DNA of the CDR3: TGTGCCATCTCCCATGGGCCTTTAATCTATGGCTACACCTTC. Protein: CAISHGPLIYGYTF.